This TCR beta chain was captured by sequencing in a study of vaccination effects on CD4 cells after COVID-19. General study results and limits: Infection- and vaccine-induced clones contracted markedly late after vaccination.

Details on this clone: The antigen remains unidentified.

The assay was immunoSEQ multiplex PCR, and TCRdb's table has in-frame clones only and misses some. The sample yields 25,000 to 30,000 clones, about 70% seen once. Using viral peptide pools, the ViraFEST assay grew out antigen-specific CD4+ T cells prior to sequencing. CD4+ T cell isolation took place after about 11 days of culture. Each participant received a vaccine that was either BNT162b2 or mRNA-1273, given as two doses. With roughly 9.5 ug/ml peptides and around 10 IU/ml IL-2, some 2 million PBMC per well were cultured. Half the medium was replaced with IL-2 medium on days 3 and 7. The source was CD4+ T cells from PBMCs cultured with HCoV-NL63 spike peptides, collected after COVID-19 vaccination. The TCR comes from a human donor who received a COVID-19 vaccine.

The CDR3 sequence: CASSLATGGTGNTIYF. The DNA for the CDR3 is TGCGCCAGCAGCTTGGCGACAGGGGGCACGGGAAACACCATATATTTT. The chain combines TRBV5-1 with TRBJ1-3; 10 positions agree with TRBD1. This CDR3 spans 16 amino acids. Germline CDR1 is SGHRS and CDR2 is YFSETQ. With 0 bases clipped from V and 4 bases from J, the junction kept 4 bases outside the gene matches.